This T cell receptor beta chain appears in the sequencing data of a study of monozygotic twins with inflammatory bowel disease. A 6-nucleotide sample barcode was carried by the UMIs, which template switching added. With the 5' RACE reads reprocessed, TCRdb shows one record per CDR3 protein and no DNA. In total, the table holds some 90,000 distinct CDR3 sequences. The CDR3 totals 14 residues. Germline V lookup: CDR1 MGHRA, CDR2 YSYEKL. As concerns this clonotype: Its antigen remains unidentified.

Whole-study findings and limits: Healthy co-twins had higher TCRbeta inverse Simpson diversity than their IBD twins. No distinction between different T cell subtypes was possible.

This clonotype was sampled from a human donor with ulcerative colitis or Crohn's disease, or a healthy co-twin of an affected twin (not recorded which). The sequencing sample was made of blood. The chain recombines TRBV4-1 with TRBJ2-5; TCRdb proposes TRBD1, but this gene call is untestable without DNA. The CDR3 sequence: CASSQVPHAETQYF.